These 2 T cell receptor beta chains share one sample of origin, sequenced in a study of blood T cells in healthy people across ages. Then a second PCR, running about 7 to 11 cycles, was carried out with a sample-barcoded 5' primer and a J-beta primer mix. TCRdb analysed the 5' RACE reads with MiXCR anew, one entry per CDR3 protein. The sample lists about 780,000 distinct CDR3 sequences, about 47% occurring once. The sample was blood. The receptors come from a man aged 80 or over in good health.

V gene TRBV12-3 or TRBV12-4 combines with J gene TRBJ2-1; 12 nucleotides match TRBD2. This CDR3 has 15 residues. Trimming took 2 bases from V and 7 from J; bases not matched to a gene: 3. CDR3 sequence: CASSLRLAGDNEQFF. The CDR3 region has the DNA TGTGCCAGCAGTTTACGACTAGCGGGAGATAATGAGCAGTTCTTC.

This clonotype was observed a handful of times. The chain carries TRBV14 and TRBJ2-3; possible D gene TRBD1, 6 bases. V lost 8 bases, J lost 2 bases, and 14 bases lay in between. Germline V CDR1 and CDR2: SGHDN, FVKESK. The CDR3 loop spans 14 amino acids. CDR3 in DNA: TGTGCCAGCTCAGGGGAGTATTTCACAGATACGCAGTATTTT. Translating it yields CASSGEYFTDTQYF. The whole variable domain, filled in from reference TRBV14 and TRBJ2-3, reads EAGVTQFPSHSVIEKGQTVTLRCDPISGHDNLYWYRRVMGKEIKFLLHFVKESKQDESGMPNNRFLAERTGGTYSTLKVQPAELEDSGVYFCASSGEYFTDTQYFGPGTRLTVL.